The rows below give T cell receptor beta chains drawn from one sample of a study of control samples from healthy donors and cancer patients. Sequencing used immunoSEQ multiplex PCR; TCRdb keeps in-frame clones, though not all of them. The data hold 170,000 or so clones, with around 94% observed a single time. The material sequenced was blood. Receptors were obtained from a man aged 30 to 45 in good health. Both conserved end residues are part of each CDR3. A D gene is named only where the DNA matches it firmly. Part of the rows lack a size; the others show once, few, many or a class for expanded clones.

once	NA	TRBJ1-5	TRBV27	TGTGCCAGCAGTTTATCTAGTCAGGGCAATCAGCCCCAGCATTTT	CASSLSSQGNQPQHF
NA	NA	TRBJ1-4	TRBV28	TGTGCCAGCGTATCTAATGAAAAACTGTTTTTT	CASVSNEKLFF
NA	NA	TRBJ2-5	TRBV18	TGTGCCAGCTCACCAGGGCGTATGGGGGGACAAGAGACCCAGTACTTC	CASSPGRMGGQETQYF
NA	TRBD1	TRBJ2-4	TRBV9	TGTGCCAGCAGCGAACTGGACAGGGCCGGGGCCAAAAACATTCAGTACTTC	CASSELDRAGAKNIQYF
NA	TRBD1	TRBJ2-5	TRBV15	TGTGCCACCAGCAGAGGATCGGGACAGCAAGAGACCCAGTACTTC	CATSRGSGQQETQYF
NA	NA	TRBJ2-1	TRBV7-9	TGTGCCAGCAGCTTAGTGGGGTGGGGTGCCCGTCTGAATGAGCAGTTCTTC	CASSLVGWGARLNEQFF
NA	NA	TRBJ2-1	TRBV20-1	TGCAGTGCTAGTTCTTTGCGGGATTCCTACAATGAGCAGTTCTTC	CSASSLRDSYNEQFF
NA	TRBD2	TRBJ2-7	TRBV18	TGTGCCAGCTCCCCACCTGGACTAGCGGGAGGGTACCTCGCGGAGCAGTACTTC	CASSPPGLAGGYLAEQYF
NA	NA	TRBJ2-4	TRBV21-1	TGTGCCAGCAGCAACCCCTTGTACGACATTCAGTACTTC	CASSNPLYDIQYF
NA	NA	TRBJ1-5	TRBV10-1	TGCGCCAGCAGTGAGTCCCGCAATCAGCCCCAGCATTTT	CASSESRNQPQHF
NA	NA	TRBJ1-1	TRBV7-8	TGTGCCAGCAGCCGAGACAGTATCACTGAAGCTTTCTTT	CASSRDSITEAFF
few	NA	TRBJ2-1	TRBV24-1	TGTGCCACCAGTGAGGGAGACAGCTACAATGAGCAGTTCTTC	CATSEGDSYNEQFF
NA	NA	TRBJ1-5	TRBV6-1	TGTGCCAGCAGTGATAATAGGGCCGGTCATCAGCCCCAGCATTTT	CASSDNRAGHQPQHF
NA	NA	TRBJ2-3	TRBV2	TGTGCCAGCACCAGGGACCGATCCGGCGCAGATACGCAGTATTTT	CASTRDRSGADTQYF
NA	TRBD2	TRBJ2-7	TRBV5-4	TGTGCCAGCAGCTTGAAAGGGACTAGCGTCTCCTACGAGCAGTACTTC	CASSLKGTSVSYEQYF
NA	NA	TRBJ1-5	TRBV19	TGTGCCAGTAGTATCGTCCAAGCCCGTCATCAGCCCCAGCATTTT	CASSIVQARHQPQHF
NA	NA	TRBJ1-5	TRBV28	TGTGCCAGTTCGGCGGTTGGGAAGGTGGGCAATCAGCCCCAGCATTTT	CASSAVGKVGNQPQHF
NA	NA	TRBJ1-2	TRBV7-9	TGTGCCAGCAGCTTGGTAGGAGGGGACCGTCCCAACTATGGCTACACCTTC	CASSLVGGDRPNYGYTF
NA	NA	TRBJ1-1	TRBV4-2	TGTGCCAGCAGCGAGGGGCACACCACTGAAGCTTTCTTT	CASSEGHTTEAFF
NA	TRBD1	TRBJ2-7	TRBV27	TGTGCCAGCAGTTTATTGGACAGGGGGCGTCGGGAGCAGTACTTC	CASSLLDRGRREQYF
NA	NA	TRBJ2-7	TRBV30	TGTGCCTGGACCCAAGACGGCTACGAGCAGTACTTC	CAWTQDGYEQYF
NA	NA	TRBJ1-6	TRBV5-1	TGCGCCAGCTTCACCGAGGGCGTGGGGGATAATTCACCCCTCCACTTT	CASFTEGVGDNSPLHF
NA	TRBD1	TRBJ1-4	TRBV6-5	TGTGCCAGCAGTTACGGCAGGGGGCGATTTGAAAAACTGTTTTTT	CASSYGRGRFEKLFF
NA	NA	TRBJ2-2	TRBV1	TGCACCAGCAGCCCTCCGGGGCTTTCGCGAGAGAACACCGGGGAGCTGTTTTTT	CTSSPPGLSRENTGELFF
few	TRBD1	TRBJ1-2	TRBV11-2	TGTGCCAGCAGCTTAACAGGGGGGGGCTATGGCTACACCTTC	CASSLTGGGYGYTF
NA	NA	TRBJ2-2	TRBV5-1	TGCGCCAGCAGCCTGGGGGTTGCTCTCAGCACCGGGGAGCTGTTTTTT	CASSLGVALSTGELFF
NA	TRBD1	TRBJ2-7	TRBV27	TGTGCCAGCCGGGACAGGCGGTACGAGCAGTACTTC	CASRDRRYEQYF